This T cell receptor beta chain was sequenced in a study of response to subunit inactivated influenza vaccine. Study observations and caveats: Seasonal influenza vaccination, on each occasion, was suggested by the authors to recruit few new T cells.

There are a few counts of this clonotype. What it binds is unknown. This CDR3 has 16 amino acids. V was cut by 0 bases and J by 0 bases, with 11 bases left in between. Germline V gene sequence: CDR1 DFQATT, CDR2 SNEGSKA (reference sequence). A single record per CDR3 protein comes from TCRdb applying MiXCR to the RT-PCR reads. Seen here are 530,000 or so distinct CDR3 sequences, approximately 14% observed once, and the top ten hold over 8.5%. V is TRBV20-1 and J is TRBJ2-2; tentative D call: TRBD2 (7 bases). The sequencing used PBMCs from blood, collected 12 days after vaccination. The TCR originated in a man aged 50 to 60 who received an inactivated influenza vaccine. The CDR3 bases are TGCAGTGCTAGAGACGGGGGGCAGACGAACACCGGGGAGCTGTTTTTT. Its translation is CSARDGGQTNTGELFF.